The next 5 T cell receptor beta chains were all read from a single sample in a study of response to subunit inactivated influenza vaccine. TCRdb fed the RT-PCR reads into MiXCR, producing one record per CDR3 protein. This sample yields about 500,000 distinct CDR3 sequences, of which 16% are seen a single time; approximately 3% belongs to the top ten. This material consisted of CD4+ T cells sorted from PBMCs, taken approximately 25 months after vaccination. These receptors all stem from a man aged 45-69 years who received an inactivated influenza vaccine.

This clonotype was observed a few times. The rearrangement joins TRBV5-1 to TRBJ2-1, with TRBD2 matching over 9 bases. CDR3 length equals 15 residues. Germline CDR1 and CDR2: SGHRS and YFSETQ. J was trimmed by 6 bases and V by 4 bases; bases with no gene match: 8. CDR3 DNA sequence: TGCGCCAGCAGCAAAAGATCTAGCGGGACCAATGAGCAGTTCTTC. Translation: CASSKRSSGTNEQFF.

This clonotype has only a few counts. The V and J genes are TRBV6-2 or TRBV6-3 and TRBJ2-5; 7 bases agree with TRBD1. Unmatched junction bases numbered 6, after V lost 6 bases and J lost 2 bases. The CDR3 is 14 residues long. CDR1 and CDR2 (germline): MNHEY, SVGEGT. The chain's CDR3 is CASRPWTGQETQYF. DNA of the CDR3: TGTGCCAGCAGGCCCTGGACAGGTCAAGAGACCCAGTACTTC.

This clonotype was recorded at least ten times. CDR3 amino acids: CASSTNEVNTEAFF. The CDR3 nucleotides are TGTGCCAGCAGTACAAACGAGGTGAACACTGAAGCTTTCTTT. The chain couples TRBV27 to TRBJ1-1; no firm D call. The V gene's germline CDR1 is MNHEY and CDR2 SMNVEV (reference sequence). The CDR3 contains 14 residues. V was clipped by 5 bases and J by 0 bases, with 10 bases between them.

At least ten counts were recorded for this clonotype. CDR3 sequence reads: CASLPHPGGGYEQYF. The CDR3 bases are TGTGCCAGCCTCCCCCACCCAGGGGGTGGGTACGAGCAGTACTTC. The chain employs TRBV2 and TRBJ2-7; TRBD1 matches 7 bases. Germline V CDR1 and CDR2: SNHLY, FYNNEI. This CDR3 is built from 15 residues. V gave up 8 bases and J gave up 4 bases; unmatched junction bases: 14.

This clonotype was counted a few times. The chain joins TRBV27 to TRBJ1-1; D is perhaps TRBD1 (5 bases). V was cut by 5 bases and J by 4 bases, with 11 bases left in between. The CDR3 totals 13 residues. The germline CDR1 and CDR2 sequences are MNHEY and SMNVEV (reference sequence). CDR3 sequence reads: CASSRVGGTEAFF. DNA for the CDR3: TGTGCCAGCAGTAGGGTCGGGGGCACTGAAGCTTTCTTT.